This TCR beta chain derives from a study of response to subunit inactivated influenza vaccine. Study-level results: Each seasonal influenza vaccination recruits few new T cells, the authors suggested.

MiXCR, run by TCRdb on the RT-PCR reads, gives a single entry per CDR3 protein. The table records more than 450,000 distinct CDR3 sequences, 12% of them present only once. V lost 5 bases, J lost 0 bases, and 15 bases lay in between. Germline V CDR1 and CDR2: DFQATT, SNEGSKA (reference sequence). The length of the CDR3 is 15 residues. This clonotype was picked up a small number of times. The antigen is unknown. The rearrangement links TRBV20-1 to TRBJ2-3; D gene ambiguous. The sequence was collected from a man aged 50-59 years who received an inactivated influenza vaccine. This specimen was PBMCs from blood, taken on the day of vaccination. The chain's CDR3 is CSAQRPAPSTDTQYF. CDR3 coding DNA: TGCAGTGCTCAGAGGCCCGCTCCCAGCACAGATACGCAGTATTTT.